What follows are 26 T cell receptor beta chains derived from one specimen sequenced in a study of OX40 agonist ivuxolimab in advanced cancers. The repertoire was sequenced with immunoSEQ multiplex PCR; TCRdb's copy has only in-frame clones and lacks some. The sample contains 99,000 or so clones, roughly 93% of which appear only once. This sample comprised CD4+ or CD8+ T cells sorted from blood, obtained in a trial of the OX40 agonist ivuxolimab. Source of these receptors: an adult with an advanced solid tumor such as melanoma, head and neck, liver or kidney cancer.

The J gene is TRBJ1-3, the V gene TRBV19; D is unresolved. The CDR3 sequence is 16 residues long. With 4 bases removed from V and 2 bases from J, the gap between germline ends came to 15 bases. Germline V gives CDR1 LNHDA, CDR2 SQIVND (reference sequence). The CDR3: CASSTRWAPTGNTIYF. CDR3 sequence (DNA): TGTGCCAGTAGTACGAGATGGGCTCCCACTGGAAACACCATATATTTT.

The V call is TRBV5-4, the J call TRBJ1-2; 9 bases are shared with TRBD1. J lost 5 bases, V lost 4 bases, and 9 bases had no gene match. Germline CDR1 is SGHNT and CDR2 is YYREEE (reference sequence). This CDR3 is 15 amino acids long. The CDR3 sequence is CASSPSQGAAYGYTF. Written as DNA, the CDR3 is TGTGCCAGCAGCCCTTCACAGGGGGCGGCTTATGGCTACACCTTC.

The rearrangement links TRBV6-6 to TRBJ1-1; a possible D gene is TRBD1 (5 bases). The germline gives CDR1 MNHNY, CDR2 SVGAGI (reference sequence). The CDR3 is made up of 16 amino acids. The V end was cut by 5 bases, the J end by 2 bases, with 18 bases between. CDR3 region: CASSTGGSLSNTEAFF. As DNA, the CDR3 is TGTGCCAGCAGTACAGGCGGGAGTCTCTCTAACACTGAAGCTTTCTTT.

The rearrangement joins TRBV5-3 to TRBJ2-6; 8 bases agree with TRBD1. TRBV5-3 is given ORF status, its function remaining uncertain. After removal of 3 bases from V and 2 bases from J, the junction contained 13 bases not matched to a gene. This CDR3 region has 19 residues. This CDR3 reads CARSSSGTGFLPGANVLTF. CDR3 sequence (DNA): TGTGCCAGAAGCTCTTCCGGGACAGGCTTTCTCCCTGGGGCCAACGTCCTGACTTTC.

The chain is built from TRBV9 and TRBJ1-4, with D perhaps matching TRBD1 (6 bases). Germline-derived CDR1 and CDR2 are SGDLS and YYNGEE. The CDR3 spans 15 residues. The V gene lost 3 bases and the J gene lost 7 bases, with 16 bases spanning the gap. The CDR3 bases are TGTGCCAGCAGCGCTAGGGAGGGGGAGGCTGAAAAACTGTTTTTT. It encodes CASSAREGEAEKLFF.

The genes are TRBV14 and TRBJ2-5; the D is unclear. This CDR3 comprises 10 residues. Germline-derived CDR1 and CDR2 are SGHDN and FVKESK. V was pared by 5 bases and J by 5 bases, with 3 bases between. CDR3 in amino acids: CASSSETQYF. Written as DNA, the CDR3 is TGTGCCAGCAGCTCTGAGACCCAGTACTTC.

The chain recombines TRBV30 with TRBJ1-2; D might be TRBD1 (6 bases). Germline assignment: CDR1 GTSNPN and CDR2 SVGIG (reference sequence). The length of the CDR3 is 12 residues. Trimming stripped 3 bases from V and 6 bases from J, with 11 bases between. CDR3 in amino acids: CAWSEGGHGYTF. DNA for the CDR3: TGTGCCTGGAGCGAGGGGGGGCATGGCTACACCTTC.

The chain carries TRBV4-1 and TRBJ1-6, with 8 positions matching TRBD1. This CDR3 region has 17 residues. Per the germline V gene, CDR1 is MGHRA and CDR2 is YSYEKL. Trimming removed 2 bases from V and 3 bases from J; junction bases left unmatched: 6. The CDR3 sequence is CASSQSSGTGYNSPLHF. CDR3 DNA: TGCGCCAGCAGCCAATCCTCCGGGACAGGCTATAATTCACCCCTCCACTTT.

The gene calls are TRBV7-8 and TRBJ2-2; D is uncertain. Germline V gives CDR1 SGHVS, CDR2 FQNEAQ. V gave up 5 bases and J gave up 3 bases, with 10 bases separating them. This CDR3 has 14 residues. The CDR3 region is CASSARRDTGELFF. CDR3 nucleotide sequence: TGTGCCAGCAGCGCGAGACGGGACACCGGGGAGCTGTTTTTT.

The V call is TRBV5-6, the J call TRBJ2-5, with D tentatively TRBD2 (5 bases). Trimming removed 4 bases at V and 4 bases at J, with 11 bases between. The germline V gene has CDR1 SGHDT and CDR2 YYEEEE. The CDR3 spans 13 residues. DNA of the CDR3: TGTGCCAGCAGCGCGCGCGGGCCAGAGACCCAGTACTTC. Its translation: CASSARGPETQYF.

DNA of the CDR3: TGTGCCAGCAGCCCAGATCCTTTCGTGGCTAGCGGGAGCCAGACCCAGTACTTC. Translating gives CASSPDPFVASGSQTQYF. This chain connects TRBV9 to TRBJ2-5; 10 nucleotides align to TRBD2. Germline V gives CDR1 SGDLS, CDR2 YYNGEE. CDR3 length: 18 amino acids. J gave up 6 bases and V 4 bases, and 18 bases lay outside the gene matches.

The count of this clone is one. The genes are TRBV30 and TRBJ2-3, with D unclear. Germline V lookup: CDR1 GTSNPN, CDR2 SVGIG (reference sequence). Trimming left V 1 base short and J 0 bases short, with 5 bases between. The CDR3 has 13 residues. The CDR3 nucleotides read TGTGCCTGGAGTGCCGCTAGCACAGATACGCAGTATTTT. Its protein product is CAWSAASTDTQYF.

This chain joins TRBV15 and TRBJ1-4; TRBD1 might be the D (5 bases). Germline V gene sequence: CDR1 LNHNV, CDR2 YYDKDF (reference sequence). This CDR3 has 11 residues. With 9 bases removed from V and 13 bases from J, the gap between germline ends came to 15 bases. In DNA form, the CDR3 reads TGTGCCACGACGAAAGCAGGGCGACTGTTTTTT. Amino acids: CATTKAGRLFF. Together with reference TRBV15 and TRBJ1-4, the CDR3 gives the full variable domain: DAMVIQNPRYQVTQFGKPVTLSCSQTLNHNVMYWYQQKSSQAPKLLFHYYDKDFNNEADTPDNFQSRRPNTSFCFLDIRSPGLGDTAMYLCATTKAGRLFFGSGTQLSVL.

The chain is built from TRBV2 and TRBJ1-1, with D maybe TRBD1 (5 bases). The ends were cut back, 8 bases at V and 2 bases at J, with 12 bases in the middle. Germline V gives CDR1 SNHLY, CDR2 FYNNEI. CDR3 size: 13 residues. This CDR3 reads CASEGQGNTEAFF. The CDR3 DNA sequence: TGTGCCAGCGAAGGGCAGGGCAACACTGAAGCTTTCTTT.

The chain joins TRBV5-6 to TRBJ1-5, with D maybe TRBD1 (5 bases). The CDR3 has 14 residues. V was clipped by 4 bases and J by 5 bases, with 13 bases between them. Per germline, CDR1 SGHDT and CDR2 YYEEEE. CDR3 bases: TGTGCCAGCAGCGGTGGGGACGGAGATCAGCCCCAGCATTTT. Its protein product is CASSGGDGDQPQHF.

The chain combines TRBV14 with TRBJ2-3, with TRBD2 as a possible D gene (6 bases). From germline, CDR1 is SGHDN and CDR2 FVKESK. V lost 4 bases and J lost 9, with 17 bases in between. CDR3 size: 14 residues. The CDR3 is CASSPDWGDVTQYF. Here the CDR3 DNA reads TGTGCCAGCAGCCCCGACTGGGGGGACGTAACGCAGTATTTT.

This chain links TRBV5-1 with TRBJ2-4; 7 bases fit TRBD1. CDR1 and CDR2 (germline): SGHRS, YFSETQ. J lost 8 bases, V lost 4 bases, and 9 bases had no gene match. CDR3 length equals 14 residues. In DNA, the CDR3 is TGCGCCAGCAGCCAGCGACAGGGTAACGACATTCAGTACTTC. Translated: CASSQRQGNDIQYF.

J is TRBJ2-5 and V is TRBV30; D gene unclear. The germline V and J ends were trimmed by 0 bases and 3 bases, with 8 bases remaining between them. Germline loops: CDR1 GTSNPN, CDR2 SVGIG (reference sequence). This CDR3 is 13 amino acids long. The CDR3 coding sequence is TGTGCCTGGAGTGTACAGTTCAAAGAGACCCAGTACTTC. Translating it yields CAWSVQFKETQYF.

The chain combines TRBV6-6 with TRBJ2-4; D might be TRBD2 (7 bases). The CDR3 is 15 residues long. The V and J ends lost 5 bases and 0 bases respectively, with 11 bases between them. Germline V gene data show CDR1 as MNHNY and CDR2 as SVGAGI (reference sequence). The CDR3 bases are TGTGCCAGCAGTCCGGGGGGCCTAGCCAAAAACATTCAGTACTTC. Translation: CASSPGGLAKNIQYF.

The rearrangement joins TRBV15 to TRBJ1-5; 7 bases map to TRBD1. The J segment lost 2 bases and the V segment lost 4 bases, leaving 5 bases of the junction unmatched. This CDR3 region has 15 residues. CDR1 and CDR2 from the germline V gene are LNHNV and YYDKDF (reference sequence). The CDR3 protein is CATSIEGAGNQPQHF. CDR3 bases: TGTGCCACCAGCATTGAGGGGGCTGGCAATCAGCCCCAGCATTTT.

This clone was seen a single time. The V call is TRBV19, the J call TRBJ1-2; 8 bases align to TRBD1. V dropped 9 bases and J dropped 4; count of bases not matched to a gene: 19. This CDR3 contains 17 residues. CDR1 is LNHDA, CDR2 SQIVND, per germline (reference sequence). The CDR3 DNA is TGTGCCAGCTGGGATAGGACAGGGAGCCTAGAAGGCTATGGCTACACCTTC. Amino acids: CASWDRTGSLEGYGYTF.

This clone was counted a single time. The rearrangement links TRBV29-1 to TRBJ1-4; 10 bases are a match to TRBD1. Germline CDR1 is SQVTM and CDR2 is ANQGSEA. The V and J ends lost 0 bases and 7 bases, in that order; junction bases with no gene match: 8. The CDR3 extends over 16 amino acids. The CDR3 nucleotides read TGCAGCGTTGAAGACCAATCCGGGACAGGGGTTGAAAAACTGTTTTTT. Its protein is CSVEDQSGTGVEKLFF.

The chain uses TRBV6-5 and TRBJ2-1; no clear D gene. Trimming removed 2 bases at V and 0 bases at J, with 5 bases between. This CDR3 spans 14 amino acids. The germline V gene has CDR1 MNHEY and CDR2 SVGAGI. CDR3 sequence (DNA): TGTGCCAGCAGTTACGAGAGCTCCTACAATGAGCAGTTCTTC. Its protein is CASSYESSYNEQFF.

The chain carries TRBV11-3 and TRBJ2-3; tentatively, D is TRBD1 (5 bases). Per germline, CDR1 SGHNT and CDR2 YENEEA. The V end lost 2 bases, the J end lost 3 bases, and 9 bases lay between the germline ends. The CDR3 totals 14 residues. The CDR3 loop reads CASSLTQGTDTQYF. The CDR3 DNA is TGTGCCAGCAGCTTAACCCAGGGTACAGATACGCAGTATTTT.

CDR3 amino acids: CASSSGAVYTEAFF. DNA of the CDR3: TGTGCCAGCAGTTCCGGGGCGGTTTACACTGAAGCTTTCTTT. The chain uses TRBV6-5 and TRBJ1-1; possibly TRBD1 for D (5 bases). The CDR3 spans 14 residues. Trimming took off 4 bases at V and 3 bases at J, with 12 bases between the two ends. Germline CDR1 is MNHEY and CDR2 is SVGAGI.

V gene TRBV7-3 combines with J gene TRBJ1-2, with D perhaps matching TRBD1 (6 bases). The V end lost 2 bases, the J end lost 2 bases, and 12 bases lay between the germline ends. This CDR3 spans 15 amino acids. Germline loops: CDR1 SGHTA, CDR2 FQGTGA. The CDR3 protein is CASSLGPGANYGYTF. CDR3 in DNA: TGTGCCAGCAGCTTAGGTCCGGGGGCGAACTATGGCTACACCTTC.